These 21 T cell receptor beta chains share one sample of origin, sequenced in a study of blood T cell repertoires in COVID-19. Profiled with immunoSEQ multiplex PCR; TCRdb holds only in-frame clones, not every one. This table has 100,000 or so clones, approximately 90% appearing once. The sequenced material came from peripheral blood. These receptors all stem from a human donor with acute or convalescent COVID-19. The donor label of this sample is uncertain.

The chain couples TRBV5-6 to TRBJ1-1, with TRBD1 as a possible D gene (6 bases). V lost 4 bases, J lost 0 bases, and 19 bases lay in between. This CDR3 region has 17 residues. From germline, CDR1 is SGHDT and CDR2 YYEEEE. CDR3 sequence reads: CASSRIAGASMNTEAFF. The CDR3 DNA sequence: TGTGCCAGCAGCAGAATTGCGGGGGCTAGTATGAACACTGAAGCTTTCTTT. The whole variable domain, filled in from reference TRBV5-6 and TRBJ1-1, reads DAGVTQSPTHLIKTRGQQVTLRCSPKSGHDTVSWYQQALGQGPQFIFQYYEEEERQRGNFPDRFSGHQFPNYSSELNVNALLLGDSALYLCASSRIAGASMNTEAFFGQGTRLTVV.

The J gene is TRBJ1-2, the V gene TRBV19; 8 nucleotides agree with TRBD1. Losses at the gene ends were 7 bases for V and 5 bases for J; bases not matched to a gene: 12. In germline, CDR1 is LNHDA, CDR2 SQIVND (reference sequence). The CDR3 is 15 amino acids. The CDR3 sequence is CASKSQGAGGYGYTF. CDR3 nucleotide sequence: TGTGCCAGTAAATCCCAGGGGGCCGGGGGTTATGGCTACACCTTC.

This chain's CDR3 is CASSESGGDRSNQPQHF. The CDR3 nucleotides are TGTGCCAGCAGTGAATCCGGAGGGGATAGGAGCAATCAGCCCCAGCATTTT. The J gene is TRBJ1-5, the V gene TRBV6-1, with D possibly being TRBD1 (5 bases). Germline CDR1 reads MNHNS; CDR2 reads SASEGT. The CDR3 extends over 17 amino acids. Between the trimmed V and J ends, which lost 2 bases and 1 base, there was a span of 15 bases.

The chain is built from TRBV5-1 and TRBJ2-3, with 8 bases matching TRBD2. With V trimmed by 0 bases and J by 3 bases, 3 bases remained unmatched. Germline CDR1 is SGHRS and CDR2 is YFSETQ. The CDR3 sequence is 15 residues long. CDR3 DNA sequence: TGCGCCAGCAGCTTGGATCTAGCGGGTACAGATACGCAGTATTTT. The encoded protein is CASSLDLAGTDTQYF. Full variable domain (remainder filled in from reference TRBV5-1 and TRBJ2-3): KAGVTQTPRYLIKTRGQQVTLSCSPISGHRSVSWYQQTPGQGLQFLFEYFSETQRNKGNFPGRFSGRQFSNSRSEMNVSTLELGDSALYLCASSLDLAGTDTQYFGPGTRLTVL.

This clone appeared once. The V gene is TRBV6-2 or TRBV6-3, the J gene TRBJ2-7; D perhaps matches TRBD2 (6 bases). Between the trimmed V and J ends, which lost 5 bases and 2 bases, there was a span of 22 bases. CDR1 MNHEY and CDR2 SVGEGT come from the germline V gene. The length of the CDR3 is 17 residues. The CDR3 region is CASSHAGGGTGAYEQYF. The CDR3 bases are TGTGCCAGCAGTCACGCTGGGGGAGGAACGGGGGCCTACGAGCAGTACTTC.

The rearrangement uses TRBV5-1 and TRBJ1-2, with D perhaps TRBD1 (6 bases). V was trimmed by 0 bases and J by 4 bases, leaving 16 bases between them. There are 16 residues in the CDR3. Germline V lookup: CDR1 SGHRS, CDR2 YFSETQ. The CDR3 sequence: CASSLGLGGKGYGYTF. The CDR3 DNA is TGCGCCAGCAGCTTGGGTTTAGGGGGAAAAGGCTATGGCTACACCTTC.

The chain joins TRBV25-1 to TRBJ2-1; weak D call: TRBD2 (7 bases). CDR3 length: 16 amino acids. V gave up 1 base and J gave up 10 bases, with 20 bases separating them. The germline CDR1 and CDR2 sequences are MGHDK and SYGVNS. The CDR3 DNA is TGTGCCAGCAGTGAATTAGGGGGAGGGATCGGCTGGGAGCAGTTCTTC. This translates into CASSELGGGIGWEQFF.

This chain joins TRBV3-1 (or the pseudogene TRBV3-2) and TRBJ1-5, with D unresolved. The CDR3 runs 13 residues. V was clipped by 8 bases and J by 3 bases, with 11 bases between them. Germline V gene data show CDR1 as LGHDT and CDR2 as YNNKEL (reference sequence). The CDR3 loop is CASSEGPNQPQHF. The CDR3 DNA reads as TGTGCCAGCTCTGAGGGCCCCAATCAGCCCCAGCATTTT.

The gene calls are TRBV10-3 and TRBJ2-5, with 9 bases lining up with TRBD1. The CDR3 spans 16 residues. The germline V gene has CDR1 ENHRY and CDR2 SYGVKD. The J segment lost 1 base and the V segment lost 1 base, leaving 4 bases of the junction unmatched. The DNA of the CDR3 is TGTGCCATCAGTGAGTTCAGGACAGGGGTCCAAGAGACCCAGTACTTC. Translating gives CAISEFRTGVQETQYF.

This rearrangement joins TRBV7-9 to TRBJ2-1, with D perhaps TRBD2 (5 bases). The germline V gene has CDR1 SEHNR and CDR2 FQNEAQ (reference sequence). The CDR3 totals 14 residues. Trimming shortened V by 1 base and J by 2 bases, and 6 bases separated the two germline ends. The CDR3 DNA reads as TGTGCCAGCAGCTTAGGAGGGACCTACAATGAGCAGTTCTTC. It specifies CASSLGGTYNEQFF.

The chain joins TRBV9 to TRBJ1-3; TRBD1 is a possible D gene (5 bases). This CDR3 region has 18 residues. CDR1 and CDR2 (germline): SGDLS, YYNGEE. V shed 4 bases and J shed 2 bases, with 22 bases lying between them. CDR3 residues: CASSLNLRGGFTGNTIYF. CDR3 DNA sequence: TGTGCCAGCAGCCTTAATCTTCGGGGGGGTTTCACTGGAAACACCATATATTTT. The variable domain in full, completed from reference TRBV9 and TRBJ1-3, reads DSGVTQTPKHLITATGQRVTLRCSPRSGDLSVYWYQQSLDQGLQFLIQYYNGEERAKGNILERFSAQQFPDLHSELNLSSLELGDSALYFCASSLNLRGGFTGNTIYFGEGSWLTVV.

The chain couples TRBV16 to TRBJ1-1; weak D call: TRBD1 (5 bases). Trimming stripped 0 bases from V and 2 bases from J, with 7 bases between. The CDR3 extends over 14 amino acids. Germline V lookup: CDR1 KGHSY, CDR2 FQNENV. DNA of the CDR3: TGTGCCAGCAGCCAATCAAGGGGTAACACTGAAGCTTTCTTT. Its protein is CASSQSRGNTEAFF. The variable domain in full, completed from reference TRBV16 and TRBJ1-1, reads GEEVAQTPKHLVRGEGQKAKLYCAPIKGHSYVFWYQQVLKNEFKFLISFQNENVFDETGMPKERFSAKCLPNSPCSLEIQATKLEDSAVYFCASSQSRGNTEAFFGQGTRLTVV.

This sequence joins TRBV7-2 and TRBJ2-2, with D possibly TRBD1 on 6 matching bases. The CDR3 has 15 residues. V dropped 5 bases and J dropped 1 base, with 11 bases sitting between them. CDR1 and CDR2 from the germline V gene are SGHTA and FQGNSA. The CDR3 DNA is TGTGCCAGCAGCCCCGACAGGATGAACACCGGGGAGCTGTTTTTT. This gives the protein CASSPDRMNTGELFF.

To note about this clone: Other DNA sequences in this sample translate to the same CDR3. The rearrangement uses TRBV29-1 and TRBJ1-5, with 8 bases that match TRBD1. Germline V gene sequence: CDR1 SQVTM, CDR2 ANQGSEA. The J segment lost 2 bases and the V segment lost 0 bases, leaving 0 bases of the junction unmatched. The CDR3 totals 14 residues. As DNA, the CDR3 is TGCAGCGTTGAAGAGACAGGGGGCAATCAGCCCCAGCATTTT. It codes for CSVEETGGNQPQHF.

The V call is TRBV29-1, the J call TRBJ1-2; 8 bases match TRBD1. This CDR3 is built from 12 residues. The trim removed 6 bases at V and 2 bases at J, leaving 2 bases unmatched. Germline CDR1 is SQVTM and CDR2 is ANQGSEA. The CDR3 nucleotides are TGCAGCGTGGACAGGGAGAACTATGGCTACACCTTC. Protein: CSVDRENYGYTF.

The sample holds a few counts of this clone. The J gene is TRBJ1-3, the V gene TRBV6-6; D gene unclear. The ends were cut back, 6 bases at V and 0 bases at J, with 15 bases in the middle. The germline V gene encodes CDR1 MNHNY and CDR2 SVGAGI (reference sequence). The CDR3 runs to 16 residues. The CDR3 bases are TGTGCCAGCAGGTTTGGGGAGAGAACCTCTGGAAACACCATATATTTT. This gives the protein CASRFGERTSGNTIYF.

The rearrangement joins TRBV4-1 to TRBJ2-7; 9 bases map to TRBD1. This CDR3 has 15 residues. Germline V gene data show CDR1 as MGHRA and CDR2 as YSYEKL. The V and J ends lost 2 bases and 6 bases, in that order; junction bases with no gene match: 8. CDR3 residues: CASSQIGTGYSEQYF. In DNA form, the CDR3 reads TGCGCCAGCAGCCAAATCGGGACAGGGTATAGCGAGCAGTACTTC.

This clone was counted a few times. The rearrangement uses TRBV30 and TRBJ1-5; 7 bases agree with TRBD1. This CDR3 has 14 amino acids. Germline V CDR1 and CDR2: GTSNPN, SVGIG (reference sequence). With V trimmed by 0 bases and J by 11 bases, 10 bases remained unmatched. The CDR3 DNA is TGTGCCTGGAGTGTAAGGGACAGCTTAGGGGCCCAGCATTTT. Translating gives CAWSVRDSLGAQHF.

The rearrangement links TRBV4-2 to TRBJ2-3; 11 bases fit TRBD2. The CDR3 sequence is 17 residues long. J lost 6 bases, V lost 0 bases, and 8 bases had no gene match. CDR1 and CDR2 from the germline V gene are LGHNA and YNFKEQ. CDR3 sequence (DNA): TGTGCCAGCAGCCAAGATTTGCCTAGCGGGGGGCCGGATACGCAGTATTTT. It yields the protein CASSQDLPSGGPDTQYF.

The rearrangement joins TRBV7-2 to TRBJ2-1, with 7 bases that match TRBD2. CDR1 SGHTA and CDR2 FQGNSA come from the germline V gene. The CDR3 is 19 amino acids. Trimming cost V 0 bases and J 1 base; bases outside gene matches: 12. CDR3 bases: TGTGCCAGCAGCTTAGCTCCGCGCGCGGGAGTTAGTTCCTACAATGAGCAGTTCTTC. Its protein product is CASSLAPRAGVSSYNEQFF.

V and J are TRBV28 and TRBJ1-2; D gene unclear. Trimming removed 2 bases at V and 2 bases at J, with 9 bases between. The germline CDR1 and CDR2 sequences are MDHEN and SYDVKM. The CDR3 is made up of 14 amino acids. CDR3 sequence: CASSLLGENYGYTF. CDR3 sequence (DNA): TGTGCCAGCAGTTTACTCGGAGAGAACTATGGCTACACCTTC.